The rows below give T cell receptor beta chains drawn from one sample of a study of T-cell memory formation after mild COVID-19. One entry per CDR3 protein results from TCRdb running MiXCR on the 5' RACE reads. The data contain roughly 89,000 distinct CDR3 sequences, around 13% of them singletons. Material: PBMCs or a T cell subset sorted from them (not recorded which). Receptors originate from an adult woman who had mild COVID-19 (a few samples of this study predate the infection). Cell type and time point are not known. CDR3s include the opening cysteine and the closing phenylalanine or tryptophan. The order of the fields is D gene, J gene, V gene, clone size, CDR3 DNA, CDR3 protein. A D gene is named only where the DNA matches it firmly. Rows give clone size only sometimes, using once, few, many, or a class for an expanded clone.

TRBD2	TRBJ2-1	TRBV11-1	few	TGTGCCAGCAGCTCTCCGACTAGCGGGACGCACAATGAGCAGTTCTTC	CASSSPTSGTHNEQFF
TRBD1	TRBJ2-5	TRBV4-1	NA	TGCGCCAGCAGCCAAGGGACAGGGGAGACCCAGTACTTC	CASSQGTGETQYF
TRBD1	TRBJ2-1	TRBV7-6	few	TGTGCCAGCAGCTCCCACCTCCGGACAGGGGGCCTCAATGAGCAGTTCTTC	CASSSHLRTGGLNEQFF
NA	TRBJ2-5	TRBV12-3/TRBV12-4	NA	TGTGCCAGCAGCCAACACCGGACGGAGATGTTCCAAGAGACCCAGTACTTC	CASSQHRTEMFQETQYF
TRBD1	TRBJ1-2	TRBV7-9	few	TGTGCCAGCAGCCGACAGGGATTTAACTATGGCTACACCTTC	CASSRQGFNYGYTF
TRBD1	TRBJ1-2	TRBV2	few	TGTGCCAGCAGGGGACAGGGTTATGGCTACACCTTC	CASRGQGYGYTF
NA	TRBJ1-1	TRBV6-6	few	TGTGCCAGCAGTTACTTCACAGGGAACACTGAAGCTTTCTTT	CASSYFTGNTEAFF
TRBD2	TRBJ2-7	TRBV12-3/TRBV12-4	many	TGTGCCAGCAGCCGGCCTAGCGGGGGGGCTCTCGAGCAGTACTTC	CASSRPSGGALEQYF
NA	TRBJ2-7	TRBV28	few	TGTGCCAGCAGTTTCCGACCCGCCGACTACGAGCAGTACTTC	CASSFRPADYEQYF
TRBD1	TRBJ2-7	TRBV18	many	TGTGCCAGCTCACCATCCGACAGGGGTGCCTACGAGCAGTACTTC	CASSPSDRGAYEQYF
NA	TRBJ2-1	TRBV7-6	NA	TGTGCCAGCAGCTTAGAAGGCACTAGGCAGTTCTTC	CASSLEGTRQFF
TRBD1	TRBJ2-1	TRBV7-9	NA	TGTGCCAGCAGCTTAGAAGGACAGGGGGCCGACAATGAGCAGTTCTTC	CASSLEGQGADNEQFF
NA	TRBJ2-3	TRBV25-1	NA	TGTGCCACCTCGAATCCTCCCGCGGTACCTGCATTGGATACGCAGTATTTT	CATSNPPAVPALDTQYF
TRBD1	TRBJ2-3	TRBV5-5	NA	TGTGCCAAATGGACAGGGATCACAGATACGCAGTATTTT	CAKWTGITDTQYF
NA	TRBJ1-1	TRBV7-3	NA	TGTGCCAGCAGCTTAACGGGAGGCGGGACTGAAGCTTTCTTT	CASSLTGGGTEAFF
NA	TRBJ2-7	TRBV4-1	few	TGCGCCAGCAGCCTTGAGACAGTAGACTACGAGCAGTACTTC	CASSLETVDYEQYF
TRBD1	TRBJ1-5	TRBV20-1	NA	TGCAGTGCTAGTTATACCGGGACAGGGGAACAGCTCCAGCATTTT	CSASYTGTGEQLQHF
NA	TRBJ2-1	TRBV19	many	TGTGCCAGTAGTACTCTCACAGTAGGTTACAATGAGCAGTTCTTC	CASSTLTVGYNEQFF
NA	TRBJ1-2	TRBV28	few	TGTGCCAGCAGTTTATCTTTTGGGGAAGGCTACACCTTC	CASSLSFGEGYTF
NA	TRBJ1-2	TRBV5-1	few	TGCGCCAGCAGCTTGAATTGGGGGGCCGTGGCCGGCTACACCTTC	CASSLNWGAVAGYTF
TRBD1	TRBJ2-3	TRBV4-3	NA	TGCGCCAGCAGCCCAGGACAGGGCAAAATAGACGAAGATACGCAGTATTTT	CASSPGQGKIDEDTQYF
NA	TRBJ1-4	TRBV3-1	few	TGTGCCAGCAGCCACCCCCTCTCCGAAAAACTGTTTTTT	CASSHPLSEKLFF
NA	TRBJ2-5	TRBV7-9	NA	TGTGCCAGCAGCTCCCCTCCGGCCAGGGAAGAGACCCAGTACTTC	CASSSPPAREETQYF
TRBD2	TRBJ2-3	TRBV6-4	many	TGTGCCAGCAGTGCGACTAGCGGGGGATCAGATACGCAGTATTTT	CASSATSGGSDTQYF
NA	TRBJ2-2	TRBV24-1	few	TGTGCCACCGGGATAGCGTCAGTCCTCCACACCGGGGAGCTGTTTTTT	CATGIASVLHTGELFF
TRBD2	TRBJ2-3	TRBV7-9	NA	TGTGCCAGCAGCTTAGCGCGAGTCTACCTAGCGGGTAGCACAGATACGCAGTATTTT	CASSLARVYLAGSTDTQYF
TRBD2	TRBJ2-7	TRBV29-1	few	TGCAGCGTCAGCGGGACTCCCAGTACCTACGAGCAGTACTTC	CSVSGTPSTYEQYF
NA	TRBJ1-1	TRBV5-6	NA	TGTGCCAGCAGCTTGTCGGCCACACCGAACACTGAAGCTTTCTTT	CASSLSATPNTEAFF
NA	TRBJ2-7	TRBV6-2/TRBV6-3	few	TGTGCCAGCAGTTACTCGCTGGGAATCTACGAGCAGTACTTC	CASSYSLGIYEQYF
TRBD2	TRBJ2-5	TRBV9	NA	TGTGCCAGCAGCACACAGACTAGCGGGTATCTTGGGGAGACCCAGTACTTC	CASSTQTSGYLGETQYF
NA	TRBJ2-7	TRBV7-9	NA	TGTGCCAGCAGCTCCGTGACGGGGACGCAGTACTTC	CASSSVTGTQYF
NA	TRBJ2-5	TRBV7-6	few	TGTGCCAGCAGCCCCCTAGGAAGACAGCAAGAGACCCAGTACTTC	CASSPLGRQQETQYF
NA	TRBJ2-7	TRBV2	NA	TGTGCCAGCAGTGAAACTAGCTCAGGGGAGCAGTACTTC	CASSETSSGEQYF
TRBD2	TRBJ2-7	TRBV29-1	NA	TGCAGCGTCGTTACCTGGACTAGCGGGATAAAGCAGTACTTC	CSVVTWTSGIKQYF
TRBD2	TRBJ2-7	TRBV7-8	few	TGTGCCAGCAGCTTCGCTTTTGGGGGAGGGGCCTACGAGCAGTACTTC	CASSFAFGGGAYEQYF
NA	TRBJ2-2	TRBV5-5	NA	TGTGCCAGCAGCTTCGGGATTCGAGGGGAGCTGTTTTTT	CASSFGIRGELFF
TRBD2	TRBJ2-1	TRBV6-1	NA	TGTGCCAGCAGCGGGACTAGCGGGTCGAGCTCCTACAATGAGCAGTTCTTC	CASSGTSGSSSYNEQFF
NA	TRBJ1-2	TRBV2	once	TGTGCCAGCACACGTGACTCTAAAGAAACCTTC	CASTRDSKETF
NA	TRBJ1-1	TRBV27	NA	TGTGCCAGCAGCTTCAGAGAAGGGACTGAAGCTTTCTTT	CASSFREGTEAFF
TRBD2	TRBJ2-2	TRBV29-1	few	TGCAGCGTTGGCCTAGCGGGAGAGGTCGGGGAGCTGTTTTTT	CSVGLAGEVGELFF
NA	TRBJ1-5	TRBV4-1	NA	TGCGCCAGCAGCCAAGTCCCCCCGAATCAGCCCCAGCATTTT	CASSQVPPNQPQHF
NA	TRBJ1-1	TRBV4-3	NA	TGCGCCAGCAGCCAAGAAAGGTTCGGGGCAATGAACACTGAAGCTTTCTTT	CASSQERFGAMNTEAFF
NA	TRBJ2-3	TRBV12-3/TRBV12-4	NA	TGTGCCAGCAACGGCGGCGGGTTGACGGATACGCAGTATTTT	CASNGGGLTDTQYF
NA	TRBJ2-7	TRBV7-6	many	TGTGCCAGCAGCGAGGCCTACGAGCAGTACTTC	CASSEAYEQYF
TRBD1	TRBJ1-2	TRBV20-1	NA	TGCAGTGCTAGAGTGACAGGGGATTGGTATGGCTACACCTTC	CSARVTGDWYGYTF
NA	TRBJ2-7	TRBV7-8	many	TGTGCCAGCAGCTTAGAGGACAGCTACTCCTACGAGCAGTACTTC	CASSLEDSYSYEQYF
NA	TRBJ1-1	TRBV6-5	few	TGTGCCAGCAGAGACACCTCGAACACTGAAGCTTTCTTT	CASRDTSNTEAFF
NA	TRBJ2-7	TRBV27	many	TGTGCCAGCAGTTTCGAACGACTTGGGGAGCAGTACTTC	CASSFERLGEQYF